The clone carrying this T cell receptor beta chain was recorded a few times. J gave up 3 bases and V 3 bases, and 5 bases lay outside the gene matches. Germline CDR1 MGHDK, CDR2 SYGVNS. CDR3 length equals 16 residues. Preparation of the TCRbeta library used unique molecular identifiers. TCRdb re-derived calls from the PCR reads in MiXCR, one entry per CDR3 protein. The sample records around 380,000 distinct CDR3 sequences, approximately 10% being singletons. The sample is drawn from a study of T-cell reconstitution after alpha-beta-depleted transplantation in children. V and J are TRBV25-1 and TRBJ2-2; 9 bases line up with TRBD1. The source material was PBMCs from the stem cell graft donor, sampled from the stem cell graft. The sequence derives from a human donor who donated a stem cell graft to a child with acute myeloid leukemia. CDR3 region: CASSDPGQGYTGELFF. CDR3 nucleotides: TGTGCCAGCAGTGATCCGGGACAGGGCTACACCGGGGAGCTGTTTTTT.